The sequence of this T cell receptor (beta chain) was determined in a study of T cells in localized non-small cell lung cancer. Whole-study results and caveats: Elevated blood T cell density was associated with longer overall survival.

The assay was immunoSEQ multiplex PCR, and TCRdb's table has in-frame clones only and misses some. The sample shows over 15,000 clones, about 91% of them seen only once. V lost 8 bases, J lost 5 bases, and 18 bases lay in between. The CDR3 has 15 residues. Germline V lookup: CDR1 MNHEY, CDR2 SMNVEV (reference sequence). This clone was seen once. The antigen remains undetermined. The source is a woman aged 35 to 70 with stage I lung adenocarcinoma. The source material was peripheral blood, sampled before any cancer treatment. The chain has TRBV27 and TRBJ1-4; D gene unclear. CDR3 sequence: CASSQSGLPNEKLFF. Written as DNA, the CDR3 is TGTGCCAGCTCTCAGTCGGGTCTTCCGAATGAAAAACTGTTTTTT.